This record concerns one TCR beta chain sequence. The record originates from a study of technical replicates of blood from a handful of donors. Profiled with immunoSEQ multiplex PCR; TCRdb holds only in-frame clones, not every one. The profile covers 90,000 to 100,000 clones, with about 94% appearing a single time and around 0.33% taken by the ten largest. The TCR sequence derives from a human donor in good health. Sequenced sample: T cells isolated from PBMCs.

CDR3 amino acids: CASLGLYGLSSTGELFF. Here the CDR3 DNA reads TGTGCCAGCCTAGGACTTTATGGGCTTTCCTCCACCGGGGAGCTGTTTTTT. The V gene is TRBV28, the J gene TRBJ2-2; perhaps TRBD2 as D (5 bases). Trimming took 8 bases from V and 4 from J, leaving 23 bases between them. Germline values: CDR1 MDHEN, CDR2 SYDVKM. CDR3 length: 17 residues.